These 27 T cell receptor beta chains came from one sample sequenced in a study of neurological immune-mediated disorders. TCRdb itself ran the 5' RACE reads through MiXCR, one entry per CDR3 protein. Of 20,000 to 25,000 distinct CDR3 sequences listed, less than 15% were seen once; the top ten hold under 15%. The sequenced material came from PBMCs. All receptors come from a woman aged 55-69 years with HTLV-1-associated myelopathy (HAM/TSP).

This clonotype was recorded many times. The V gene is TRBV24-1, the J gene TRBJ2-5; perhaps TRBD1 as D (6 bases). Trimming cost V 1 base and J 5 bases, with 13 bases left between them. The germline CDR1 and CDR2 sequences are KGHDR and SFDVKD. CDR3 length: 15 amino acids. The CDR3 loop is CATSDFQGLKETQYF. CDR3 nucleotides: TGTGCCACCAGTGATTTTCAGGGGTTGAAGGAGACCCAGTACTTC.

This clonotype occurred many times. V is TRBV9 and J is TRBJ1-2; D is possibly TRBD1 (5 bases). The germline gives CDR1 SGDLS, CDR2 YYNGEE. The CDR3 loop spans 15 amino acids. The V end was cut by 0 bases, the J end by 4 bases, with 13 bases between. CDR3 in DNA: TGTGCCAGCAGCGTAGGGGGCAGGGTCCTCTATGGCTACACCTTC. It yields the protein CASSVGGRVLYGYTF.

This clonotype was seen many times. The chain has TRBV4-3 and TRBJ1-4; D perhaps matches TRBD1 (6 bases). The V gene lost 0 bases and the J gene lost 6 bases, with 14 bases spanning the gap. The CDR3 spans 16 residues. Germline assignment: CDR1 LGHNA and CDR2 YSLEER. Here the CDR3 DNA reads TGCGCCAGCAGCCAAGATGAGGGGGGACGAGATGAAAAACTGTTTTTT. Protein sequence: CASSQDEGGRDEKLFF.

V and J are TRBV27 and TRBJ1-2; maybe TRBD1 (5 bases). Germline V gives CDR1 MNHEY, CDR2 SMNVEV (reference sequence). The CDR3 contains 15 residues. V lost 4 bases to trimming and J lost 7 bases, with 19 bases between them. The CDR3 here is CASSSPRHGRVGYTF. DNA for the CDR3: TGTGCCAGCAGTTCTCCTCGACACGGCAGGGTTGGCTACACCTTC.

By sample fraction, this clonotype is medium-sized. The chain combines TRBV5-1 with TRBJ2-1; D unclear. The CDR3 runs to 15 residues. CDR1 and CDR2 from the germline V gene are SGHRS and YFSETQ. V was trimmed by 2 bases and J by 5 bases, leaving 14 bases between them. CDR3 in amino acids: CASSLTGPYNNEQFF. DNA of the CDR3: TGCGCCAGCAGCTTAACCGGACCTTATAACAATGAGCAGTTCTTC.

V usage is TRBV19 and J usage is TRBJ2-1; a weak D match, TRBD2 (5 bases). Between the trimmed V and J ends, which lost 3 bases and 4 bases, there was a span of 16 bases. Germline CDR1 reads LNHDA; CDR2 reads SQIVND (reference sequence). The CDR3 has 16 residues. The CDR3 is CASSISASSSYNEQFF. CDR3 bases: TGTGCCAGTAGTATTTCGGCTAGCAGTAGTTACAATGAGCAGTTCTTC.

This clonotype occurred many times. V is TRBV29-1 and J is TRBJ1-5; no clear D. CDR3 length: 12 residues. V shed 6 bases and J shed 3 bases, with 9 bases lying between them. Germline V lookup: CDR1 SQVTM, CDR2 ANQGSEA. The CDR3 DNA reads TGCAGCGTACAATCCAACAATCAGCCCCAGCATTTT. It codes for CSVQSNNQPQHF.

This clonotype is termed medium-sized. The gene calls are TRBV5-1 and TRBJ1-5, with TRBD1 as a possible D gene (6 bases). Trimming stripped 2 bases from V and 5 bases from J, with 8 bases between. This CDR3 contains 13 residues. Germline-derived CDR1 and CDR2 are SGHRS and YFSETQ. CDR3 in amino acids: CASSFRGDQPQHF. CDR3 in DNA: TGCGCCAGCAGCTTCAGGGGCGATCAGCCCCAGCATTTT.

This clonotype appeared many times. Here the CDR3 DNA reads TGTGCCAGCAGTTACACGGAGAACACTGAAGCTTTCTTT. This encodes CASSYTENTEAFF. The chain recombines TRBV6-2 or TRBV6-3 with TRBJ1-1; unclear D gene. Trimming shortened V by 2 bases and J by 1 base, and 5 bases separated the two germline ends. The CDR3 length is 13 residues. Germline CDR1 MNHEY, CDR2 SVGEGT.

J is TRBJ2-2 and V is TRBV20-1, with a weak D call TRBD1 (6 bases). Trimming took off 6 bases at V and 6 bases at J, with 23 bases between the two ends. The CDR3 has 16 amino acids. Germline V gives CDR1 DFQATT, CDR2 SNEGSKA (reference sequence). CDR3 sequence (DNA): TGCAGTGCCACCGGGGACCCAGGGGTCCAATCCGGGGAGCTGTTTTTT. It encodes CSATGDPGVQSGELFF.

This clonotype was detected ten times or more. The gene calls are TRBV2 and TRBJ2-5; D not resolved. In germline, CDR1 is SNHLY, CDR2 FYNNEI. This CDR3 region has 10 residues. With 8 bases removed from V and 2 bases from J, the gap between germline ends came to 3 bases. CDR3 in amino acids: CASGQETQYF. The CDR3, as DNA: TGTGCCAGCGGGCAAGAGACCCAGTACTTC.

This clonotype was seen repeatedly, ten times or more. V is TRBV24-1 and J is TRBJ1-5; no reliable D call. V lost 9 bases and J 3 bases, leaving 11 bases between the germline ends. Germline values: CDR1 KGHDR, CDR2 SFDVKD. This CDR3 spans 13 amino acids. The CDR3 protein is CATPWHHNQPQHF. The CDR3, as DNA: TGTGCCACCCCATGGCACCACAATCAGCCCCAGCATTTT.

This clonotype was seen ten or more times. This sequence joins TRBV6-5 and TRBJ2-7, with TRBD2 matching 11 bases. The CDR3 has 16 residues. J lost 0 bases, V lost 5 bases, and 6 bases had no gene match. The germline V gene encodes CDR1 MNHEY and CDR2 SVGAGI. The CDR3 loop is CASSPLAGGLSYEQYF. DNA of the CDR3: TGTGCCAGCAGTCCCCTAGCGGGGGGCCTCTCCTACGAGCAGTACTTC.

The genes are TRBV7-9 and TRBJ1-1; 8 positions match TRBD1. Germline V gene data show CDR1 as SEHNR and CDR2 as FQNEAQ (reference sequence). The CDR3 extends over 11 amino acids. Unmatched junction bases numbered 4, after V lost 4 bases and J lost 12 bases. The CDR3 DNA reads TGTGCCAGCAGCTCGGACAGGGTACCTTTCTTT. Translating it yields CASSSDRVPFF.

This chain connects TRBV13 to TRBJ1-1, with TRBD1 matching 7 bases. The CDR3 totals 15 residues. Trimming at V came to 1 base and at J to 4 bases, leaving 6 bases not matched to a gene. CDR1 and CDR2 (germline): PRHDT, FYEKMQ (reference sequence). CDR3 region: CASSLVRTGVTEAFF. For the CDR3, the DNA is TGTGCCAGCAGCTTAGTGCGCACAGGGGTCACTGAAGCTTTCTTT.

Relative to its sample, this clonotype is medium-sized. The chain uses TRBV25-1 and TRBJ2-7; possible D gene TRBD2, 6 bases. Trimming left V 3 bases short and J 2 bases short, with 11 bases between. The CDR3 has 14 amino acids. Germline values: CDR1 MGHDK, CDR2 SYGVNS. The CDR3 spells CASSDWGGTYEQYF. The DNA of the CDR3 is TGTGCCAGCAGTGACTGGGGAGGCACCTACGAGCAGTACTTC.

This clonotype has just a few counts. The chain combines TRBV27 with TRBJ2-7; 10 bases fit TRBD1. Germline loops: CDR1 MNHEY, CDR2 SMNVEV (reference sequence). The CDR3 totals 16 residues. The V and J ends lost 5 bases and 2 bases, in that order; junction bases with no gene match: 9. CDR3 bases: TGTGCCAGCAGTGTCCTGCCGGGACAGGGGACCTACGAGCAGTACTTC. Its translation is CASSVLPGQGTYEQYF.

This clonotype was seen many times. The rearrangement links TRBV2 to TRBJ2-1, with 8 bases identical to TRBD1. This CDR3 comprises 13 residues. CDR1 and CDR2 (germline): SNHLY, FYNNEI. V lost 10 bases to trimming and J lost 7 bases; unmatched junction nucleotides: 9. CDR3 sequence: CATPGQVVNEQFF. Written as DNA, the CDR3 is TGTGCCACGCCGGGACAGGTTGTTAATGAGCAGTTCTTC.

The chain recombines TRBV5-4 with TRBJ2-7, with 11 bases lining up with TRBD2. Germline trimming cut 2 bases from V and 3 bases from J; bases unmatched to any gene: 4. CDR3 length: 15 amino acids. CDR1 SGHNT and CDR2 YYREEE come from the germline V gene (reference sequence). For the CDR3, the DNA is TGTGCCAGCAGCTTCAGTAGCGGGAGGGGCTACGAGCAGTACTTC. Translation: CASSFSSGRGYEQYF.

At least ten counts were recorded for this clonotype. The chain has TRBV5-1 and TRBJ1-4; TRBD1 matches 8 bases. Trimming removed 4 bases from V and 8 bases from J; junction bases left unmatched: 7. The germline gives CDR1 SGHRS, CDR2 YFSETQ. The CDR3 spans 14 residues. The chain's CDR3 is CASSPLGQGEKLFF. The CDR3 DNA reads as TGCGCCAGCAGCCCACTTGGACAGGGCGAAAAACTGTTTTTT. The variable domain in full, with the rest retrieved from reference TRBV5-1 and TRBJ1-4, is KAGVTQTPRYLIKTRGQQVTLSCSPISGHRSVSWYQQTPGQGLQFLFEYFSETQRNKGNFPGRFSGRQFSNSRSEMNVSTLELGDSALYLCASSPLGQGEKLFFGSGTQLSVL.

This clonotype was observed once. A junction boundary mismatches the germline segment, possibly from a read error. The chain joins TRBV4-1 to TRBJ1-3; D is perhaps TRBD1 (5 bases). Germline lookup yields CDR1 MGHRA and CDR2 YSYEKL. The CDR3 is made up of 15 amino acids. The CDR3, as DNA: TGCGCCAGCAGCAAAGACAGTATCTCTGGAAACACCATATATTTT. Amino acids: CASSKDSISGNTIYF.

This clonotype has ten or more counts. This chain joins TRBV2 and TRBJ2-7; 7 bases are shared with TRBD2. Losses at the gene ends were 0 bases for V and 4 bases for J; bases not matched to a gene: 3. The CDR3 is 14 residues long. Germline V gives CDR1 SNHLY, CDR2 FYNNEI. The CDR3 DNA is TGTGCCAGCAGTGAAGCGTGGGGGGGGTACGAGCAGTACTTC. The encoded protein is CASSEAWGGYEQYF.

A note on this clonotype: At one end, the junction sequence differs from germline, possibly due to a read error. The CDR3: CANSHRDKVMDYGYTF. The CDR3 coding sequence is TGTGCCAACAGCCACCGGGACAAGGTTATGGACTATGGCTACACCTTC. This chain joins TRBV4-2 and TRBJ1-2; possibly TRBD1 for D (6 bases). Germline V gene data show CDR1 as LGHNA and CDR2 as YNFKEQ. CDR3 length equals 16 residues.

This clonotype appeared many times. The gene calls are TRBV7-9 and TRBJ2-5; D call uncertain. Germline-derived CDR1 and CDR2 are SEHNR and FQNEAQ (reference sequence). With 4 bases removed from V and 3 bases from J, the gap between germline ends came to 9 bases. The CDR3 sequence is 13 residues long. As DNA, the CDR3 is TGTGCCAGCAGCTCATACAGAAAAGAGACCCAGTACTTC. It is translated as CASSSYRKETQYF.

This clonotype has a count of ten or more. This chain connects TRBV5-6 to TRBJ2-3; possible D gene TRBD1, 6 bases. Deletions cut 1 base from V and 6 bases from J, with 33 bases between. Germline V CDR1 and CDR2: SGHDT, YYEEEE. This CDR3 has 21 amino acids. CDR3 bases: TGTGCCAGCAGCTTGCTGTTGTTGTGGGGGCCTGAGGCCCCGGTTACCGATACGCAGTATTTT. This sequence encodes CASSLLLLWGPEAPVTDTQYF.

This clonotype occurred many times. V gene TRBV5-1 combines with J gene TRBJ2-3; D unclear. The CDR3 sequence is 15 residues long. V shed 0 bases and J shed 5 bases, with 13 bases lying between them. Germline V gene lookup returns CDR1 SGHRS and CDR2 YFSETQ. The CDR3 sequence: CASSLGSIEGDTQYF. CDR3 coding DNA: TGCGCCAGCAGCTTGGGATCTATCGAAGGAGATACGCAGTATTTT.

This clonotype was found many times. The V and J genes are TRBV7-2 and TRBJ1-3; D might be TRBD1 (5 bases). This CDR3 spans 16 amino acids. V shed 5 bases and J shed 0 bases, with 14 bases lying between them. Germline V gene lookup returns CDR1 SGHTA and CDR2 FQGNSA. The CDR3 coding sequence is TGTGCCAGCAGCCTCGACAGATCCTCCTCTGGAAACACCATATATTTT. Its protein is CASSLDRSSSGNTIYF.